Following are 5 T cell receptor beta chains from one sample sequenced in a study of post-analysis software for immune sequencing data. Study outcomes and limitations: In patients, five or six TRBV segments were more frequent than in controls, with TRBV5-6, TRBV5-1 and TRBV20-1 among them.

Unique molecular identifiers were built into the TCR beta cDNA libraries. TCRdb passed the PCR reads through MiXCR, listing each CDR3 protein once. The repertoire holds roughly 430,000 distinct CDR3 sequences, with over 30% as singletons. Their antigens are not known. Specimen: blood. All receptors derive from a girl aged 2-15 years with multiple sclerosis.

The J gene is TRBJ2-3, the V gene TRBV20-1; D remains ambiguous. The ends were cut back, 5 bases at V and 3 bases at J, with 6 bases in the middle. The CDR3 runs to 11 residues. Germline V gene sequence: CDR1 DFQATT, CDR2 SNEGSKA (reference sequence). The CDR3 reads CSAHPTDTQYF. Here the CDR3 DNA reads TGCAGTGCTCATCCGACAGATACGCAGTATTTT.

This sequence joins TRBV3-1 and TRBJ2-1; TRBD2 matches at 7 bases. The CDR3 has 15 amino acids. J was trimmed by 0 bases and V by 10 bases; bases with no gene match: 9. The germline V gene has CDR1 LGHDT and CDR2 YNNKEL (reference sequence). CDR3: CAISPSSGSYNEQFF. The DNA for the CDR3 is TGTGCCATCTCCCCTTCTAGCGGCTCCTACAATGAGCAGTTCTTC.

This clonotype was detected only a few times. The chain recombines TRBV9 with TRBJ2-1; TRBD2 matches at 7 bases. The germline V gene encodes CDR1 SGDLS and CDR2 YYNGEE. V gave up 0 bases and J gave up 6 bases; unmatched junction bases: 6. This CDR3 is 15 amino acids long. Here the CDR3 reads CASSVVAGATNEQFF. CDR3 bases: TGTGCCAGCAGCGTAGTTGCGGGAGCGACCAATGAGCAGTTCTTC.

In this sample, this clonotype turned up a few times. DNA of the CDR3: TGTGCCAGCAGTTTATGGGGGGGCCGCCAGTTCTTC. Translated, it gives CASSLWGGRQFF. The V and J genes are TRBV28 and TRBJ2-1; TRBD1 or TRBD2 may be the D gene (6 bases each). Deletions cut 0 bases from V and 13 bases from J, with 10 bases between. This CDR3 has 12 residues. Germline V gene data show CDR1 as MDHEN and CDR2 as SYDVKM. The whole variable domain, remainder taken from reference TRBV28 and TRBJ2-1, is DVKVTQSSRYLVKRTGEKVFLECVQDMDHENMFWYRQDPGLGLRLIYFSYDVKMKEKGDIPEGYSVSREKKERFSLILESASTNQTSMYLCASSLWGGRQFFGPGTRLTVL.

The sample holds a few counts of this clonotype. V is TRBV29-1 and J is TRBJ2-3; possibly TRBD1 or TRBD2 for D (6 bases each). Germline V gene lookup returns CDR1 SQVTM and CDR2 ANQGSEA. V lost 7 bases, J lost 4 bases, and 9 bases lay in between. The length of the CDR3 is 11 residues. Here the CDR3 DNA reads TGCAGCGCCGGGGGCTCAGATACGCAGTATTTT. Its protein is CSAGGSDTQYF.